Listed below are T cell receptor beta chains from one sample, sequenced in a study of regulatory T cells in long-lasting Graves disease. TCRdb analysed the multiplex PCR reads with MiXCR anew, one entry per CDR3 protein. Of about 470,000 distinct CDR3 sequences listed, about a fifth were seen once; the top ten hold 7.8%. The sample was peripheral blood mononuclear cells (PBMCs), taken when the disease was refractory, from a patient treated with antithyroid drugs. The origin of the receptors is a female donor with Graves disease. CDR3s include the opening cysteine and the closing phenylalanine or tryptophan. The D gene is left open where the match is weak. For some rows the clone size is stated as once, few or many, or as a class when expanded; others skip it.

j_call | d_call | v_call | clone_size | cdr3_aa | cdr3_nt
TRBJ2-7 | TRBD2 | TRBV2 | many | CASSDEREQDEQYF | TGTGCCAGCAGTGACGAGCGGGAGCAAGACGAGCAGTACTTC
TRBJ2-7 | - | TRBV27 | few | CASSLDSGAYEQYF | TGTGCCAGCAGTTTGGATAGCGGAGCCTACGAGCAGTACTTC
TRBJ2-1 | - | TRBV6-2/TRBV6-3 | - | CASSKDWEQFF | TGTGCCAGCAGTAAGGACTGGGAGCAGTTCTTC
TRBJ2-1 | TRBD1 | TRBV7-9 | few | CASSDRGRNEQFF | TGTGCCAGCAGTGACAGGGGTAGGAATGAGCAGTTCTTC
TRBJ2-7 | TRBD2 | TRBV6-9 | - | CASSLTPSGRFSYEQYF | TGTGCCAGCAGTTTGACCCCTAGCGGGAGGTTCTCCTACGAGCAGTACTTC
TRBJ1-2 | - | TRBV7-9 | many | CASSPGQYYGYTF | TGTGCCAGCAGTCCCGGACAGTACTATGGCTACACCTTC
TRBJ1-5 | - | TRBV28 | many | CASSGRINQPQHF | TGTGCCAGCAGTGGACGTATAAATCAGCCCCAGCATTTT
TRBJ1-5 | TRBD1 | TRBV6-2/TRBV6-3 | many | CASKRTGRYSNQPQHF | TGTGCCAGCAAAAGGACAGGACGTTATAGCAATCAGCCCCAGCATTTT
TRBJ1-1 | - | TRBV9 | many | CASSDRGEAFF | TGTGCCAGCAGCGACCGGGGTGAAGCTTTCTTT
TRBJ2-5 | - | TRBV10-3 | many | CAISNRAPQETQYF | TGTGCCATCAGCAACAGGGCCCCCCAAGAGACCCAGTACTTC
TRBJ1-5 | - | TRBV12-3/TRBV12-4 | - | CASSGRGATYQPQHF | TGTGCCAGCAGTGGGAGGGGGGCCACTTATCAGCCCCAGCATTTT
TRBJ2-2 | - | TRBV7-2 | many | CASSYRGDTGELFF | TGTGCCAGCAGCTACCGAGGGGACACCGGGGAGCTGTTTTTT
TRBJ2-7 | - | TRBV11-2 | many | CASSLVGPRIYEQYF | TGTGCCAGCAGCTTAGTGGGTCCCCGGATCTACGAGCAGTACTTC
TRBJ1-2 | - | TRBV27 | - | CASSPDPGAGYGYTF | TGTGCCAGCAGTCCCGACCCAGGGGCGGGGTATGGCTACACCTTC
TRBJ2-1 | TRBD2 | TRBV7-2 | - | CASSPAPTGTSGRGRDEQFF | TGTGCCAGCAGCCCTGCCCCTACCGGGACTAGCGGGAGGGGGAGGGATGAGCAGTTCTTC